This TCR beta chain was profiled in a study of T cells after yellow fever vaccination. TCRdb called the 5' RACE reads again in MiXCR, with one record for every CDR3 protein. The table shows 300,000 to 400,000 distinct CDR3 sequences, with around an eighth occurring only once. V lost 0 bases to trimming and J lost 2 bases; unmatched junction nucleotides: 10. CDR1 is MNHEY, CDR2 SVGAGI, per germline. The CDR3 totals 18 residues. The sequence was collected from a man aged 18 to 29 who received the YFV17D yellow fever vaccine. V usage is TRBV6-5 and J usage is TRBJ2-7; TRBD1 aligns across 10 bases. Sample: CD4+ T cells sorted from PBMCs, taken 15 days after the yellow fever booster vaccination. The CDR3 nucleotides are TGTGCCAGCAGTTACTCGACGTCAGCCGGGACAGGGGCCTACGAGCAGTACTTC. Encoded protein: CASSYSTSAGTGAYEQYF.